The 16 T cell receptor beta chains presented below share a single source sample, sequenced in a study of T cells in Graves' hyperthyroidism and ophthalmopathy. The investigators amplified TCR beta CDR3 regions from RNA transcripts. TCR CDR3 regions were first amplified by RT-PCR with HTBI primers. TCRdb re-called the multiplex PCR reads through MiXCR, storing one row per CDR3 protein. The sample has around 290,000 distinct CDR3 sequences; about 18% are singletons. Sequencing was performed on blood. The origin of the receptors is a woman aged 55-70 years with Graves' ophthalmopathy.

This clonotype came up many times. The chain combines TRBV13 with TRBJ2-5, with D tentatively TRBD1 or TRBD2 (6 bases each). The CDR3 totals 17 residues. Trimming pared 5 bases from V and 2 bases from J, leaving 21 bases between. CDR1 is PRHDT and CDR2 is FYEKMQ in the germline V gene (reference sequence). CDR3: CASSPRGVRELQETQYF. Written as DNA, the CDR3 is TGTGCCAGCAGCCCCAGGGGTGTGCGGGAACTTCAAGAGACCCAGTACTTC.

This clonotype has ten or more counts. CDR3 loop: CSACTGGCTEAFF. The CDR3 DNA reads as TGCAGTGCATGCACAGGGGGCTGCACTGAAGCTTTCTTT. V usage is TRBV20-1 and J usage is TRBJ1-1, with 9 nucleotides matching TRBD1. The germline gives CDR1 DFQATT, CDR2 SNEGSKA (reference sequence). J lost 4 bases, V lost 6 bases, and 6 bases had no gene match. This CDR3 comprises 13 residues.

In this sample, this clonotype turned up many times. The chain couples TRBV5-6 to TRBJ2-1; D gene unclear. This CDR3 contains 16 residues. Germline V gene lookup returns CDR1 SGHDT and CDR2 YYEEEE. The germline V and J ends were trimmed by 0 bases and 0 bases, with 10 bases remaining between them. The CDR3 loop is CASSLAGHSSYNEQFF. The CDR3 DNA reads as TGTGCCAGCAGCTTGGCCGGGCACTCCTCCTACAATGAGCAGTTCTTC. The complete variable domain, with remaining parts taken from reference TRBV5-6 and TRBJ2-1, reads DAGVTQSPTHLIKTRGQQVTLRCSPKSGHDTVSWYQQALGQGPQFIFQYYEEEERQRGNFPDRFSGHQFPNYSSELNVNALLLGDSALYLCASSLAGHSSYNEQFFGPGTRLTVL.

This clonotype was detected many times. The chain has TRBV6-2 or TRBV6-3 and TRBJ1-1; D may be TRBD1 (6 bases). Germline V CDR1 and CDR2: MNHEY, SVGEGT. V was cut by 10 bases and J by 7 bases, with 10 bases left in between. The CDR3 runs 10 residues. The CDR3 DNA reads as TGTGCCACAGGACAGTTTGAAGCTTTCTTT. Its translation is CATGQFEAFF.

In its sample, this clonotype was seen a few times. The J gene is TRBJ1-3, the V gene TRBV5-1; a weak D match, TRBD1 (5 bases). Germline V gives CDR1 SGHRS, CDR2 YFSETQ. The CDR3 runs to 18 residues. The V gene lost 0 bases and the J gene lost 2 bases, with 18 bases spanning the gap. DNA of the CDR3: TGCGCCAGCAGCTTGGGAGGAGGGGACGGAGTGGCTGGAAACACCATATATTTT. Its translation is CASSLGGGDGVAGNTIYF.

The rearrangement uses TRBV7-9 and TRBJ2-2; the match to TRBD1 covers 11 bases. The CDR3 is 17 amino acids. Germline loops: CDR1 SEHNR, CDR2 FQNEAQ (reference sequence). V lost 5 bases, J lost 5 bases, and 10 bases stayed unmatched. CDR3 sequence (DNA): TGTGCCAGCAGCCCCCCGGGACAGGGGGTCGGGACCGGGGAGCTGTTTTTT. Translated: CASSPPGQGVGTGELFF. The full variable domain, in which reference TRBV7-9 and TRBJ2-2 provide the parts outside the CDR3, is DTGVSQNPRHKITKRGQNVTFRCDPISEHNRLYWYRQTLGQGPEFLTYFQNEAQLEKSRLLSDRFSAERPKGSFSTLEIQRTEQGDSAMYLCASSPPGQGVGTGELFFGEGSRLTVL.

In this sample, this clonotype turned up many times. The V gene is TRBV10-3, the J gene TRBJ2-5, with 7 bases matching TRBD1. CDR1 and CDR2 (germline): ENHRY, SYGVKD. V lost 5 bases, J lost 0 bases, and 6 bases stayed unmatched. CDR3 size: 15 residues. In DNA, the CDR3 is TGTGCCATCAGTACTCCGGGACAGCACCAAGAGACCCAGTACTTC. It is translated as CAISTPGQHQETQYF.

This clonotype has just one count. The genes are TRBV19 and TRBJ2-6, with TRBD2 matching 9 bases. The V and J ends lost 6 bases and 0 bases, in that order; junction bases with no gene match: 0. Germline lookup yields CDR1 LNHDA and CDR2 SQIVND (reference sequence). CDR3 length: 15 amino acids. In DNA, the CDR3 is TGTGCCAGTAGGGGACTAGCCTCTGGGGCCAACGTCCTGACTTTC. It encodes CASRGLASGANVLTF.

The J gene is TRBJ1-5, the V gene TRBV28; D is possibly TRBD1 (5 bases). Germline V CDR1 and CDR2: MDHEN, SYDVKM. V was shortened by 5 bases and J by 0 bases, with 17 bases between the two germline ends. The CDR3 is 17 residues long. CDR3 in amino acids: CASSLFSVGVSNQPQHF. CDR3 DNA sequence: TGTGCCAGCAGTCTCTTTAGTGTGGGGGTTAGCAATCAGCCCCAGCATTTT.

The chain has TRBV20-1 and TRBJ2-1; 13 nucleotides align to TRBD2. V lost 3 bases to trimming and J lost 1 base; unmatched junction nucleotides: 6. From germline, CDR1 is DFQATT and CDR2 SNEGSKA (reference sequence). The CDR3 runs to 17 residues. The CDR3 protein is CSARGTSGTISYNEQFF. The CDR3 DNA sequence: TGCAGTGCTAGGGGGACTAGCGGGACCATTTCCTACAATGAGCAGTTCTTC.

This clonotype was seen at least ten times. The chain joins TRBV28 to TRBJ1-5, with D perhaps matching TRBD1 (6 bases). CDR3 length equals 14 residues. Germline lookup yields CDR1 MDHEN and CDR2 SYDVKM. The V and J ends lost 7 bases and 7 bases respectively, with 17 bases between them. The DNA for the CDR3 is TGTGCCAGCACCCCGGAACAGGGAAGCCAGCCCCAGCATTTT. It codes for CASTPEQGSQPQHF.

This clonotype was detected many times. In nucleotides, the CDR3 is TGTGCCATCAGTGATGCCGGGACTAGCGACACCGGGGAGCTGTTTTTT. It encodes CAISDAGTSDTGELFF. The chain uses TRBV10-3 and TRBJ2-2; TRBD2 agrees at 10 bases. Germline V gives CDR1 ENHRY, CDR2 SYGVKD. The CDR3 is made up of 16 amino acids. The trim removed 3 bases at V and 3 bases at J, leaving 4 bases unmatched.

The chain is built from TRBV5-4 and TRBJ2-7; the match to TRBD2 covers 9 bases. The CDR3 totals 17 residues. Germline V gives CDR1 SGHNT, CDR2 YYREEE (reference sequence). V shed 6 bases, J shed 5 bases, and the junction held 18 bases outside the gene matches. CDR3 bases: TGTGCCAGCACACGCCTCCGCGGGGGGGCCATCATCGACGAGCAGTACTTC. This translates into CASTRLRGGAIIDEQYF.

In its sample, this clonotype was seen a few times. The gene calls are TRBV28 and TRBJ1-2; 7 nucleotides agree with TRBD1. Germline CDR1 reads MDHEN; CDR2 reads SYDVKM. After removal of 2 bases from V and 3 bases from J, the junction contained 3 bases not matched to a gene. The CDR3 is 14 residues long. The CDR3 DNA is TGTGCCAGCAGTTTAGCCGACAGGGACTATGGCTACACCTTC. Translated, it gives CASSLADRDYGYTF.

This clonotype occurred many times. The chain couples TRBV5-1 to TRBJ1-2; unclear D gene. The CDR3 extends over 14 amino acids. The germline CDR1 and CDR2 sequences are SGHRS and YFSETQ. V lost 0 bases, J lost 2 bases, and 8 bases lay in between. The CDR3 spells CASSLVGENYGYTF. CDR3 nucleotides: TGCGCCAGCAGCTTGGTCGGGGAAAACTATGGCTACACCTTC. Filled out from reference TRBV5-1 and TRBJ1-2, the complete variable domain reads KAGVTQTPRYLIKTRGQQVTLSCSPISGHRSVSWYQQTPGQGLQFLFEYFSETQRNKGNFPGRFSGRQFSNSRSEMNVSTLELGDSALYLCASSLVGENYGYTFGSGTRLTVV.

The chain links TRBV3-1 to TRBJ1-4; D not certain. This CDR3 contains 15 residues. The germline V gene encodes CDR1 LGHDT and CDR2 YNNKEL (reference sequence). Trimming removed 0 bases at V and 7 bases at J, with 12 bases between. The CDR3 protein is CASSQELVLGEKLFF. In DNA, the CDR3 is TGTGCCAGCAGCCAAGAATTGGTACTTGGTGAAAAACTGTTTTTT.